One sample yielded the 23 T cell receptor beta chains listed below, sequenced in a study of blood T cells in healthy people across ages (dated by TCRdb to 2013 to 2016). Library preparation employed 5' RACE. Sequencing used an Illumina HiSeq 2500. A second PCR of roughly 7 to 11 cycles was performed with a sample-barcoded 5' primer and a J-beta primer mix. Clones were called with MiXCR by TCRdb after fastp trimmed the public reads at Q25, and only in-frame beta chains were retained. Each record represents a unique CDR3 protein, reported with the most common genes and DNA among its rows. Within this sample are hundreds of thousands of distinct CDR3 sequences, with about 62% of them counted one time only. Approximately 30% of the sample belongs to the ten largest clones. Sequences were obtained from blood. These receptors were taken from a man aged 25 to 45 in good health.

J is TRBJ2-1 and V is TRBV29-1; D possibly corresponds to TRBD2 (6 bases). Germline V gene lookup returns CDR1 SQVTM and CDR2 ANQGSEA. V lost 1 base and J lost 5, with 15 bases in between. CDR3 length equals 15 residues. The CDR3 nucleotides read TGCAGCGTTGAAGCCCCACGGGAGAGGGACAATGAGCAGTTCTTC. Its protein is CSVEAPRERDNEQFF.

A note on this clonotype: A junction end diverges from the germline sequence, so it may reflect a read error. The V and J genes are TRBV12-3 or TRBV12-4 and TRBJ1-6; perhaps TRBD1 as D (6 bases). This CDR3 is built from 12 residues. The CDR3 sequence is CAGSPGESPLHF. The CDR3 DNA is TGTGCCGGCAGTCCAGGGGAATCACCCCTCCACTTT.

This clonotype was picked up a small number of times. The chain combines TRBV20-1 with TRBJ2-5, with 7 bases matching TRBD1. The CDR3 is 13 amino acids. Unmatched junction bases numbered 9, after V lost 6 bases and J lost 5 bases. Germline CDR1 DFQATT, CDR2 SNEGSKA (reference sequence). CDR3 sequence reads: CSAPRQGYETQYF. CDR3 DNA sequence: TGCAGTGCCCCAAGACAGGGATACGAGACCCAGTACTTC.

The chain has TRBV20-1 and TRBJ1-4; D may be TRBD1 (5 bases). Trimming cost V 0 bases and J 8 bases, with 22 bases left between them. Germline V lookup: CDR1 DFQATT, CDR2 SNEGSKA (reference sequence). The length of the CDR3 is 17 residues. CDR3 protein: CSARDLPLAGTVEKLFF. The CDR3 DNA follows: TGCAGTGCTAGAGACCTCCCTCTTGCGGGGACTGTCGAAAAACTGTTTTTT.

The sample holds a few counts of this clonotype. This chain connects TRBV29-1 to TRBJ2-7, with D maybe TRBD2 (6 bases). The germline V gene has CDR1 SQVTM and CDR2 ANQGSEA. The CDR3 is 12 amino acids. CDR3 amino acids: CTAGTGGYEQYF. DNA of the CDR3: TGCACCGCCGGGACTGGGGGATACGAGCAGTACTTC.

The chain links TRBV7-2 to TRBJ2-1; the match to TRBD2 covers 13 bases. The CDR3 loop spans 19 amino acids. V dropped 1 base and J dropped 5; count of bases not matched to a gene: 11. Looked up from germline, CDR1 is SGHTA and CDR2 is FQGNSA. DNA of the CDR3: TGTGCCAGCAGCTTAGACCAGACTAGCGGGGGGTGGTCTGACAATGAGCAGTTCTTC. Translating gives CASSLDQTSGGWSDNEQFF.

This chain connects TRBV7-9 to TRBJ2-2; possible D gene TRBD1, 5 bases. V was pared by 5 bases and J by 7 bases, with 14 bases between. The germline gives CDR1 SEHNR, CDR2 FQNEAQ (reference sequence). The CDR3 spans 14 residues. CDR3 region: CASSTETDGGELFF. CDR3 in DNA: TGTGCCAGCAGCACGGAGACAGACGGCGGGGAGCTGTTTTTT.

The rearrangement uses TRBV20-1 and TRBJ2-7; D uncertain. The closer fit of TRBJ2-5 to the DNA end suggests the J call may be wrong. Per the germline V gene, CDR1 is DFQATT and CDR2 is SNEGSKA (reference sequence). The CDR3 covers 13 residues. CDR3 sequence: CSARRPTEETQYF. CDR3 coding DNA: TGCAGTGCTAGAAGGCCTACAGAAGAGACCCAGTACTTC.

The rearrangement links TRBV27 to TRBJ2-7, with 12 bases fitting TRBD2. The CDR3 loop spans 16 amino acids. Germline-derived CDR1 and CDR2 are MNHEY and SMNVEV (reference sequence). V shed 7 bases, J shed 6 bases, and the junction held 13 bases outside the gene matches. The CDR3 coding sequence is TGTGCCAGCATGGCGACTAGCGGGGGAGTCCCCGGCGAGCAGTACTTC. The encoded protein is CASMATSGGVPGEQYF.

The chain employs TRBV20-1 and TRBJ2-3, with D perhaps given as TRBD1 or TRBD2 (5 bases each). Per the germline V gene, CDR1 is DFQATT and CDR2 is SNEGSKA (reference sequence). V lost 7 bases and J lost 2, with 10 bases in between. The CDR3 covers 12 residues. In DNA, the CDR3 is TGCAGTGGGGGGACCCCCACAGATACGCAGTATTTT. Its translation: CSGGTPTDTQYF.

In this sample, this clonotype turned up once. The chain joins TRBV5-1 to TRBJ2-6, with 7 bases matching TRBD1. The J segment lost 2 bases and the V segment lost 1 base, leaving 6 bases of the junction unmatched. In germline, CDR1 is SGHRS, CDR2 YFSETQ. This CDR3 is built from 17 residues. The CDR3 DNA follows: TGCGCCAGCAGCTTGCTAGGGGGCGCGACTGGGGCCAACGTCCTGACTTTC. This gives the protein CASSLLGGATGANVLTF.

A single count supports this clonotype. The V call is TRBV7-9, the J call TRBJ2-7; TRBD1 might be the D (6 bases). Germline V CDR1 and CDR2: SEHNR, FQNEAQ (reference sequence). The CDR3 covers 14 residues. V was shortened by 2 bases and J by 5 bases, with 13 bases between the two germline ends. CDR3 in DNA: TGTGCCAGCAGCTTAAAGGACAGAGCCGACGAGCAGTACTTC. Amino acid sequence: CASSLKDRADEQYF.

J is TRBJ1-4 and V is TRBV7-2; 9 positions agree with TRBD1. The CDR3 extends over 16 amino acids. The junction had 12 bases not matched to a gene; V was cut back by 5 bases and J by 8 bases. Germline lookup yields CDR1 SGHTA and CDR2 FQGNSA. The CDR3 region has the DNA TGTGCCAGCAGCCCGCGCGTGGGACAGGGAGTCGAAAAACTGTTTTTT. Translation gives CASSPRVGQGVEKLFF.

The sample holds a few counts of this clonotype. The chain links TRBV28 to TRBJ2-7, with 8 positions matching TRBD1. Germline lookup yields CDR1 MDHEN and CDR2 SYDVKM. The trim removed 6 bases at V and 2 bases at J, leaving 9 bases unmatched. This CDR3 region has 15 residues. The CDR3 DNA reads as TGTGCCAGCAGGATCTCCGGGACAGGCCCCTACGAGCAGTACTTC. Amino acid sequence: CASRISGTGPYEQYF.

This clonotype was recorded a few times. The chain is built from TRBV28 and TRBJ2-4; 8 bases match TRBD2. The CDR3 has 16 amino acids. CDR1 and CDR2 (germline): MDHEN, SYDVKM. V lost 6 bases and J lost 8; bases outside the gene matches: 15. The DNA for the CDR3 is TGTGCCAGCAGAAATAGCGGGGAAGGTTGGTTTGACATTCAGTACTTC. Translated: CASRNSGEGWFDIQYF.

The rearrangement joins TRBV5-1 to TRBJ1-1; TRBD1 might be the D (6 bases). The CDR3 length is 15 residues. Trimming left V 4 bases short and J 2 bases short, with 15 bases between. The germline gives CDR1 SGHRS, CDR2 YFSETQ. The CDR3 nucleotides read TGCGCCAGCAGCCGGGGTACAGGGATAAACACTGAAGCTTTCTTT. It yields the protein CASSRGTGINTEAFF.

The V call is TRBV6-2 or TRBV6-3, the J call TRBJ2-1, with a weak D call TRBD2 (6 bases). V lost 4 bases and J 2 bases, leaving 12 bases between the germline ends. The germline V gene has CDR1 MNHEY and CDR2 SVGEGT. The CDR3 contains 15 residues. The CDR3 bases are TGTGCCAGCAGTTCGGCGGGGAGAGCCTACAATGAGCAGTTCTTC. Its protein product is CASSSAGRAYNEQFF.

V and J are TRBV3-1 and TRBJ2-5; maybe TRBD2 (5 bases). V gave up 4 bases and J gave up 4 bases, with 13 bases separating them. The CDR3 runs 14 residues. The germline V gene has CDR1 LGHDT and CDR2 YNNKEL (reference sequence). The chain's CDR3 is CASSLRGPGETQYF. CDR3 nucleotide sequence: TGTGCCAGCAGCCTCAGAGGGCCAGGAGAGACCCAGTACTTC.

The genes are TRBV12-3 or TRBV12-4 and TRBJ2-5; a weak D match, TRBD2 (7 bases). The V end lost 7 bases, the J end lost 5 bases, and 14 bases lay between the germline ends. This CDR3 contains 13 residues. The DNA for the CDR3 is TGTGCCAGCAAAGGGGGGGCCGTGGAGACCCAGTACTTC. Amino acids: CASKGGAVETQYF.

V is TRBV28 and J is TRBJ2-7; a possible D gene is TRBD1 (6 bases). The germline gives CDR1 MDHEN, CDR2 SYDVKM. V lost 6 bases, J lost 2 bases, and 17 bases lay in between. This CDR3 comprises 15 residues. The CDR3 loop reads CASRNTGTLPYEQYF. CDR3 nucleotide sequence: TGTGCCAGCAGGAACACCGGGACACTTCCCTACGAGCAGTACTTC.

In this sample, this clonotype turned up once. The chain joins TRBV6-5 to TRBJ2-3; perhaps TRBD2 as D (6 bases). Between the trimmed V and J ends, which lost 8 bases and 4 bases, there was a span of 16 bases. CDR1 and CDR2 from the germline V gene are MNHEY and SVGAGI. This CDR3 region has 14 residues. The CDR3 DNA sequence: TGTGCCAGCCGTCTGCGGGGAGAATCAGATACGCAGTATTTT. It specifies CASRLRGESDTQYF.

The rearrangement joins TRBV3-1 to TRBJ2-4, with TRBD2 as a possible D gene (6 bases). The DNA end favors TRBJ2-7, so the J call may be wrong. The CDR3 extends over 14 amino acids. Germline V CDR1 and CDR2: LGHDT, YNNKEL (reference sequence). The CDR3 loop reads CASSHRRVRNEQYF. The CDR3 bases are TGTGCCAGCAGCCACCGGAGGGTCCGGAACGAGCAGTACTTC.

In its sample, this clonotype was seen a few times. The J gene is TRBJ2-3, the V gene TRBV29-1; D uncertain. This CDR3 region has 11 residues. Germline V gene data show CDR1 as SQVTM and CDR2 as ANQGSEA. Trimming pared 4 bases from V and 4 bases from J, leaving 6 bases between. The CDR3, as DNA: TGCAGCGTTGCCTACTCAGATACGCAGTATTTT. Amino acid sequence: CSVAYSDTQYF.